The rows below give T cell receptor beta chains drawn from one sample of a study of molecular identifiers for immune sequencing clone quantification. TCRdb re-derived calls from the PCR reads in MiXCR, one entry per CDR3 protein. The table records some 320,000 distinct CDR3 sequences, 24% of them present only once. Sequences were obtained from naive CD8+ T cells from blood, with Jurkat cell RNA spiked in. These receptors were obtained from a human donor in good health. Some libraries in this study had Jurkat cell RNA spiked in. Both conserved end residues are part of each CDR3. D genes are given only for firm matches. Clone size is shown for a subset of rows, as once, few, many or a class of expanded clone.

V gene,clone size,D gene,J gene,CDR3 DNA,CDR3 protein
TRBV4-3,many,NA,TRBJ1-1,TGCGCCAGCAGCCAAGATCGGTCGATCAACACTGAAGCTTTCTTT,CASSQDRSINTEAFF
TRBV27,NA,NA,TRBJ2-1,TGTGCCAGCAGTTTACTAATCGGGGGGCGGTCCAATGAGCAGTTCTTC,CASSLLIGGRSNEQFF
TRBV20-1,NA,TRBD2,TRBJ2-5,TGCAGTGCTAGTGTCGGGGGGGGGGCCTGGGAGACCCAGTACTTC,CSASVGGGAWETQYF
TRBV29-1,many,NA,TRBJ2-7,TGCAGCGTGGCGGGTAGAGGTTCCTACGAGCAGTACTTC,CSVAGRGSYEQYF
TRBV28,many,TRBD1,TRBJ2-3,TGTGCCAGCAGTTTTTTCCAGGGGGCGGCAGATACGCAGTATTTT,CASSFFQGAADTQYF
TRBV7-9,NA,NA,TRBJ2-2,TGTGCCAGCAGCTTAGTGGGACACAGGACCGGGGAGCTGTTTTTT,CASSLVGHRTGELFF
TRBV20-1,NA,NA,TRBJ1-1,TGCAGTGCTAGTGGGGGTTTCACTGAAGCTTTCTTT,CSASGGFTEAFF
TRBV9,few,TRBD2,TRBJ2-1,TGTGCCAGCAGCGCCCCCAGCGGGAGGCACAATGAGCAGTTCTTC,CASSAPSGRHNEQFF
TRBV6-1,few,TRBD1,TRBJ1-5,TGTGCCAGCACTAGCTGGACAGGGACTAATCAGCCCCAGCATTTT,CASTSWTGTNQPQHF
TRBV29-1,many,NA,TRBJ1-1,TGCAGCGCCATACCCCATGACGTCACTGAAGCTTTCTTT,CSAIPHDVTEAFF
TRBV29-1,many,TRBD1,TRBJ2-7,TGCAGCGTTGAAGATGTGGGGACAGGGTCTAGGGAGCAGTACTTC,CSVEDVGTGSREQYF
TRBV20-1,NA,NA,TRBJ1-6,TGCAGTGCTAGAGATAGGGCGGTGAGCTCCTATAATTCACCCCTCCACTTT,CSARDRAVSSYNSPLHF
TRBV27,few,TRBD1,TRBJ2-7,TGTGCCAGCAGTGCCAGACAGGGGCTCGTCGACGAGCAGTACTTC,CASSARQGLVDEQYF
TRBV12-3/TRBV12-4,many,NA,TRBJ2-7,TGTGCCAGCAGTTTCGCCAGCTCCGAGCAGTACTTC,CASSFASSEQYF
TRBV4-1,few,NA,TRBJ2-3,TGCGCCAGCAGCCGATTAGTCCTCGATACGCAGTATTTT,CASSRLVLDTQYF
TRBV12-3/TRBV12-4,many,NA,TRBJ1-1,TGTGCCAGCAGTTTTCTTGGGTACATGAACACTGAAGCTTTCTTT,CASSFLGYMNTEAFF
TRBV27,many,NA,TRBJ1-6,TGTGCCAGCAGTTTTTGGGGGTCACCCCTCCACTTT,CASSFWGSPLHF
TRBV4-3,few,TRBD1,TRBJ2-2,TGCGCCAGCAGCCTCCCCGGGACAGGGGATTCCGGGGAGCTGTTTTTT,CASSLPGTGDSGELFF
TRBV15,few,NA,TRBJ2-3,TGTGCCACCAGCAGAGCAACAGGCACAGATACGCAGTATTTT,CATSRATGTDTQYF
TRBV6-5,many,NA,TRBJ2-7,TGTGCCAGCAGTATTTCGGGACCATACGTCACCTACGAGCAGTACTTC,CASSISGPYVTYEQYF
TRBV7-9,NA,NA,TRBJ2-7,TGTGCCAGCAGCTTAGAGGGCAGCTTCTACGAGCAGTACTTC,CASSLEGSFYEQYF
TRBV5-1,many,NA,TRBJ2-5,TGCGCCAGCAAGGGCAGTCAAGAGACCCAGTACTTC,CASKGSQETQYF
TRBV6-2/TRBV6-3,few,NA,TRBJ2-1,TGTGCCAGCGCCGAGGCCCGGTACTCCTACAATGAGCAGTTCTTC,CASAEARYSYNEQFF
TRBV19,few,NA,TRBJ2-3,TGTGCCAGTAGTAGGGACTCCCTTAGCACAGATACGCAGTATTTT,CASSRDSLSTDTQYF
TRBV7-2,many,NA,TRBJ2-5,TGTGCCAGCAGCCCAGTGTTGGGGGTAGAGACCCAGTACTTC,CASSPVLGVETQYF
TRBV6-2/TRBV6-3,few,NA,TRBJ2-2,TGTGCCAGCAGTTTGGTTTTCGGGGAGCTGTTTTTT,CASSLVFGELFF
TRBV27,NA,NA,TRBJ2-7,TGTGCCAGCAGTTTTTACGGTGGCGAGCAGCACTTC,CASSFYGGEQHF
TRBV5-6,few,NA,TRBJ1-1,TGTGCCAGCAGCCTTGGGGGAAGTTCCTACACTGAAGCTTTCTTT,CASSLGGSSYTEAFF
TRBV6-5,NA,NA,TRBJ1-1,TGTGCCAGCAGCGACGGATTTGGGGCGGTAGGAGCTGAAGCTTTCTTT,CASSDGFGAVGAEAFF
TRBV19,few,NA,TRBJ2-5,TGTGCCAGTAGTATCCCAAGCGGGCTAGGGACCCAGTACTTC,CASSIPSGLGTQYF
TRBV7-6,NA,NA,TRBJ2-7,TGTGCCAGCAGCTTAGGGTTAGGGCCTAACGAGCAGTGCTTC,CASSLGLGPNEQCF
TRBV6-5,NA,NA,TRBJ2-5,TGTGTCAGCAGACGCCACTTACTGTACCAAGAGACCCAGTACTTC,CVSRRHLLYQETQYF
TRBV4-3,NA,NA,TRBJ2-2,TGCGCCAGCAGCCAAGATTTCCTAGTGGGGTCCCGGAACACCGGGGAGCTGTTTTTT,CASSQDFLVGSRNTGELFF
TRBV7-9,NA,NA,TRBJ1-1,TGTGCCAGCAGCTTAGTAATGGATAACGCTGAAGCTTTCTTT,CASSLVMDNAEAFF